Given below is one T cell receptor (beta chain) in context. Antigen unknown. Measured with immunoSEQ multiplex PCR; TCRdb has only the in-frame clones, and not every one. This sample yields tens of thousands of clones, of which around 90% are seen a single time; 5.6% belongs to the top ten. The donors were in the roughly 120-subject validation cohort, distinct from the roughly 600-subject first cohort. With V trimmed by 2 bases and J by 6 bases, 4 bases remained unmatched. Germline CDR1 reads ENHRY; CDR2 reads SYGVKD. The CDR3 is 14 amino acids. This entry belongs to a study of cytomegalovirus exposure and HLA in healthy donors. As for the study in general: The approximately 120 validation repertoires were reported in a later analysis to have been generated on the same platform as the roughly 630 first-cohort repertoires. Study-level findings and limits: The study listed 164 cytomegalovirus-associated TCR beta chains.

The source of this sequence is a man younger than 30 in good health and CMV-seronegative. The material sequenced was PBMCs. The rearrangement links TRBV10-3 to TRBJ1-5, with 7 bases matching TRBD1. CDR3 residues: CAISEDQGGQPQHF. The DNA of the CDR3 is TGTGCCATCAGTGAGGATCAGGGGGGTCAGCCCCAGCATTTT.